This record concerns one T cell receptor (beta chain) sequence. No antigen is known for it. An equimolar mix of two oligonucleotides served as the beta constant-region primer for TRBC1 and TRBC2. Ligated cDNA was amplified by four rounds of PCR with nested alpha and beta constant-region primers and SP2. TCRdb used MiXCR to reprocess the UMI-ligation and nested PCR reads, holding one entry per CDR3 protein. This table holds 80,000 to 95,000 distinct CDR3 sequences, about 10% found once. Sequential positive selection took CD4 T cells first, then CD8 T cells. This entry comes from a study of naive and memory T cell subsets. Whole-study results and caveats: Gini index rose across naive, CM, EM and EMRA in CD4 and CD8.

Trimming removed 5 bases from V and 4 bases from J; junction bases left unmatched: 3. The length of the CDR3 is 14 residues. Germline V gene sequence: CDR1 KGHSY, CDR2 FQNENV. The clonotype was recovered from a human donor in good health. The chain joins TRBV16 to TRBJ2-3, with TRBD1 identical over 10 bases. Sequenced: naive CD8+ T cells from blood. CDR3 loop: CASSSGTGADTQYF. DNA for the CDR3: TGTGCCAGCAGCTCCGGGACAGGGGCAGATACGCAGTATTTT.